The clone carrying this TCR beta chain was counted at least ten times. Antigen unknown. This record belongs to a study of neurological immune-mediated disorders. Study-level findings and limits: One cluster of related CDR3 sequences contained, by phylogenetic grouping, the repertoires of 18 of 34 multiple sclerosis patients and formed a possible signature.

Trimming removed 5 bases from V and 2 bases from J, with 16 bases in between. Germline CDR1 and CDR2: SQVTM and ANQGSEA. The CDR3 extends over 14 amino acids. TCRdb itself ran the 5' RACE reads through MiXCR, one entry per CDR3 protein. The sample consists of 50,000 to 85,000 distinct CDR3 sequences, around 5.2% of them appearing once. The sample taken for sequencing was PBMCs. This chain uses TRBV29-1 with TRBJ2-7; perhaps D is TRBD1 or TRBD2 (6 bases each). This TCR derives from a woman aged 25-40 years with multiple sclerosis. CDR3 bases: TGCAGCGTTAAACAGGGAGGAGGTCCCTACGAGCAGTACTTC. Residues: CSVKQGGGPYEQYF.